These 6 T cell receptor beta chains were all obtained from the same sample, sequenced in a study of blood T cells in healthy people across ages. Next came a second PCR, run for about 7 to 12 cycles, which used a sample-barcoded 5' primer along with a J-beta primer mix. TCRdb called the 5' RACE reads again in MiXCR, with one record for every CDR3 protein. The table lists roughly 860,000 distinct CDR3 sequences, 55% to 65% of them singletons. The specimen was blood. The receptors come from a man aged 30-40 years in good health.

This clonotype came up a few times. The chain links TRBV10-3 to TRBJ1-1, with 7 bases identical to TRBD1. CDR1 ENHRY and CDR2 SYGVKD come from the germline V gene. After removal of 4 bases from V and 0 bases from J, the junction contained 5 bases not matched to a gene. The CDR3 covers 15 residues. The CDR3 coding sequence is TGTGCCATCAGTGCCGGACAGGTCATGAACACTGAAGCTTTCTTT. Translation gives CAISAGQVMNTEAFF.

The chain uses TRBV7-9 and TRBJ2-7; no reliable D call. V was cut by 5 bases and J by 3 bases, with 11 bases left in between. Germline CDR1 and CDR2: SEHNR and FQNEAQ (reference sequence). The CDR3 is made up of 13 amino acids. The chain's CDR3 is CASSLDGHYEQYF. DNA of the CDR3: TGTGCCAGCAGCCTAGACGGGCACTACGAGCAGTACTTC.

This chain joins TRBV3-1 and TRBJ1-1; possible D gene TRBD1, 5 bases. Trimming removed 2 bases at V and 4 bases at J, with 17 bases between. CDR3 length: 16 residues. Germline V gene lookup returns CDR1 LGHDT and CDR2 YNNKEL (reference sequence). The CDR3 nucleotides are TGTGCCAGCAGCCAATTCGGAACAGGCCCCAGCACTGAAGCTTTCTTT. Its protein product is CASSQFGTGPSTEAFF.

The rearrangement uses TRBV20-1 and TRBJ1-5, with D uncertain. CDR1 is DFQATT and CDR2 is SNEGSKA in the germline V gene (reference sequence). The CDR3 contains 13 residues. Trimming cost V 5 bases and J 5 bases, with 13 bases left between them. Here the CDR3 DNA reads TGCAGTGCTGGGCCCTCGGAGGATCAGCCCCAGCATTTT. Protein sequence: CSAGPSEDQPQHF.

The rearrangement joins TRBV4-3 to TRBJ2-7; the match to TRBD2 covers 7 bases. The trim removed 3 bases at V and 7 bases at J, leaving 15 bases unmatched. Germline V lookup: CDR1 LGHNA, CDR2 YSLEER. This CDR3 region has 16 residues. CDR3 region: CASSHGWLADYNEQYF. CDR3 nucleotides: TGCGCCAGCAGCCACGGATGGCTAGCGGATTACAATGAGCAGTACTTC.

Concerning this clonotype: A read error may produce the germline difference seen at one junction end. The V gene is TRBV25-1, the J gene TRBJ2-5; D not resolved. CDR3 length: 17 amino acids. The germline V gene has CDR1 MGHDK and CDR2 SYGVNS. CDR3 region: CACSEFPRTAPMEEQYF. CDR3 bases: TGTGCCTGCAGTGAATTTCCCAGGACGGCCCCAATGGAAGAGCAGTACTTC.